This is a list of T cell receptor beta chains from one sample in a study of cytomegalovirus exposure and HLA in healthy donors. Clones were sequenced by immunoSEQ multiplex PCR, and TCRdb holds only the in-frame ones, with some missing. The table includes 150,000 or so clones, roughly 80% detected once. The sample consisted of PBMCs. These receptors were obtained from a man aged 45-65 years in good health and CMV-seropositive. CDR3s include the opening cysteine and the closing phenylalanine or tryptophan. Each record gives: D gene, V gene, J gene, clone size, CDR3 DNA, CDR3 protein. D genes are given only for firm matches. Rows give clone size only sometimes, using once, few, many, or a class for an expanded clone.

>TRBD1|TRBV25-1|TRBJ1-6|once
TGTGCCAGCCGGGACAGGGGAGAATTCTATTCACCCCTCCACTTT
CASRDRGEFYSPLHF
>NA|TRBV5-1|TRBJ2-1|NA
TGCGCCAGCAGCTTGGCGGTCCCCATCTACAATGAGCAGTTCTTC
CASSLAVPIYNEQFF
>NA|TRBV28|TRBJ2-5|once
TGTGCCAGCAGTCCCTGGGGGGGGCTTGAGACCCAGTACTTC
CASSPWGGLETQYF
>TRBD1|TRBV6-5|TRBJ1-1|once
TGTGCCAGCAGTCAGGACAGGGCGAGGAACACTGAAGCTTTCTTT
CASSQDRARNTEAFF
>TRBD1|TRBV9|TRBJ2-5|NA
TGTGCCAGCAGCGCCGGGACAGGGGGGAGAGAGACCCAGTACTTC
CASSAGTGGRETQYF
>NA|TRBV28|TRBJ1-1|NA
TGTGCCAGCAGTTCCCGACAGTTAGAAGCTTTCTTT
CASSSRQLEAFF
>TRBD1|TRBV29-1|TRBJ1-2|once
TGCAGCATTGACAGGGGTGCAAACTATGGCTACACCTTC
CSIDRGANYGYTF
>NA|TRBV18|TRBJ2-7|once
TGTGCCAGCTCACCATCTAGGGCGGGCTACGAGCAGTACTTC
CASSPSRAGYEQYF
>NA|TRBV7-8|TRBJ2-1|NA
TGTGCCAGCAGCTTAGTGAGGGGGAATGAGCAGTTCTTC
CASSLVRGNEQFF
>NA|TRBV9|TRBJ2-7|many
TGTGCCAGCAGCGTAGGTTCCGGCTCCTACGAGCAGTACTTC
CASSVGSGSYEQYF